The 15 T cell receptor beta chains presented below share a single source sample, sequenced in a study of blood T cell repertoires in COVID-19. The protocol was immunoSEQ multiplex PCR, while the TCRdb copy is restricted to in-frame clones and leaves out a portion. The table shows some 180,000 clones, with 89% occurring only once. Sequencing was performed on peripheral blood. These TCRs come from a man aged 40-49 years with acute or convalescent COVID-19.

This chain uses TRBV27 with TRBJ2-7; D not resolved. The V gene lost 4 bases and the J gene lost 1 base, with 2 bases spanning the gap. Germline V gene sequence: CDR1 MNHEY, CDR2 SMNVEV (reference sequence). The CDR3 length is 11 residues. The CDR3 here is CASSSSYEQYF. Here the CDR3 DNA reads TGTGCCAGCAGTTCTTCCTACGAGCAGTACTTC.

The chain employs TRBV7-7 and TRBJ2-1; TRBD1 aligns across 12 bases. After removal of 5 bases from V and 6 bases from J, the junction contained 5 bases not matched to a gene. CDR3 length: 15 residues. Germline values: CDR1 SSHAT, CDR2 FNYEAQ (reference sequence). CDR3 loop: CASSMGQGALNEQFF. The CDR3 nucleotides are TGTGCCAGCAGCATGGGACAGGGGGCTCTCAATGAGCAGTTCTTC.

The sample holds one count of this clone. The V call is TRBV2, the J call TRBJ2-2; D not resolved. The V and J ends lost 5 bases and 4 bases respectively, with 8 bases between them. This CDR3 spans 13 amino acids. Germline assignment: CDR1 SNHLY and CDR2 FYNNEI. CDR3 loop: CASSQVGTGELFF. The CDR3 DNA sequence: TGTGCCAGCAGTCAGGTGGGCACCGGGGAGCTGTTTTTT.

The CDR3: CATSDLTGDTQYF. For the CDR3, the DNA is TGTGCCACCAGTGATTTGACAGGGGATACGCAGTATTTT. The chain couples TRBV24-1 to TRBJ2-3; tentatively, D is TRBD1 (6 bases). CDR3 length: 13 residues. V was pared by 0 bases and J by 6 bases, with 6 bases between. Germline loops: CDR1 KGHDR, CDR2 SFDVKD.

Only one count was recorded for this clone. The rearrangement uses TRBV19 and TRBJ1-6; D unclear. Germline loops: CDR1 LNHDA, CDR2 SQIVND (reference sequence). Trimming left V 3 bases short and J 9 bases short, with 12 bases between. The CDR3 spans 14 residues. The CDR3 loop is CASSMVAGSSPLHF. In nucleotides, the CDR3 is TGTGCCAGTAGTATGGTGGCAGGTTCTTCACCCCTCCACTTT.

This rearrangement joins TRBV5-6 to TRBJ2-1; TRBD2 aligns across 7 bases. This CDR3 region has 15 residues. Germline-derived CDR1 and CDR2 are SGHDT and YYEEEE. Trimming took 1 base from V and 8 from J; bases not matched to a gene: 9. CDR3 amino acids: CASSLTAGMGHEQFF. The CDR3 region has the DNA TGTGCCAGCAGCTTGACAGCGGGGATGGGCCATGAGCAGTTCTTC.

V is TRBV6-5 and J is TRBJ2-7; 7 bases match TRBD2. CDR3 length equals 15 residues. V was pared by 0 bases and J by 4 bases, with 6 bases of the junction left unmatched. CDR1 and CDR2 (germline): MNHEY, SVGAGI. CDR3 residues: CASSYSGGGVYEQYF. CDR3 DNA: TGTGCCAGCAGTTACTCTGGCGGGGGTGTTTACGAGCAGTACTTC.

This clone was counted a single time. The V call is TRBV6-5, the J call TRBJ1-4; the D is unclear. The CDR3 is 13 amino acids. Trimming stripped 6 bases from V and 11 bases from J, with 16 bases between. In germline, CDR1 is MNHEY, CDR2 SVGAGI. The CDR3 region is CASSPDWRGKLFF. CDR3 DNA: TGTGCCAGCAGCCCCGACTGGAGAGGTAAACTGTTTTTT.

This chain connects TRBV7-9 to TRBJ1-6; D unclear. The CDR3 has 14 amino acids. The germline V gene has CDR1 SEHNR and CDR2 FQNEAQ (reference sequence). V was trimmed by 4 bases and J by 7 bases, leaving 11 bases between them. The CDR3 is CASSSRNGNSPLHF. The CDR3 DNA sequence: TGTGCCAGCAGCTCTCGTAACGGGAATTCACCCCTCCACTTT.

The CDR3 bases are TGTGCCAGCAGCTTAACTAGCGGATACAATGAGCAGTTCTTC. Its translation: CASSLTSGYNEQFF. The V gene is TRBV7-2, the J gene TRBJ2-1; 8 bases map to TRBD2. J was trimmed by 4 bases and V by 2 bases; bases with no gene match: 1. Germline CDR1 and CDR2: SGHTA and FQGNSA. The length of the CDR3 is 14 residues.

This clone was detected a few times. The chain carries TRBV12-5 and TRBJ2-1, with 14 bases identical to TRBD2. Germline values: CDR1 LGHNT, CDR2 FRNRAP. With V trimmed by 8 bases and J by 7 bases, 1 base remained unmatched. This CDR3 comprises 13 residues. The CDR3 sequence is CASRTSGGNEQFF. CDR3 bases: TGTGCTAGTAGGACTAGCGGGGGGAATGAGCAGTTCTTC.

This chain connects TRBV6-5 to TRBJ1-4, with D possibly matching TRBD1 (6 bases). V shed 5 bases and J shed 8 bases, with 9 bases lying between them. Looked up from germline, CDR1 is MNHEY and CDR2 is SVGAGI. This CDR3 is 12 amino acids long. The CDR3 nucleotides are TGTGCCAGCAGTCCAGGGGTGGAAAAACTGTTTTTT. This gives the protein CASSPGVEKLFF.

This clone was recorded many times. J is TRBJ1-1 and V is TRBV28; 7 nucleotides match TRBD1. Germline CDR1 and CDR2: MDHEN and SYDVKM. This CDR3 comprises 14 residues. J gave up 11 bases and V 6 bases, and 15 bases lay outside the gene matches. The CDR3 DNA reads as TGTGCCAGCAGCCAGGGGGTGACTTTACCAGGGGCTTTCTTT. It codes for CASSQGVTLPGAFF.

This clone occurred once. V gene TRBV5-8 combines with J gene TRBJ1-1; a weak D match, TRBD1 (5 bases). The CDR3 consists of 16 residues. Germline CDR1 SGHTS, CDR2 YDEGEE. With 4 bases removed from V and 3 bases from J, the gap between germline ends came to 19 bases. This chain's CDR3 is CASSPGSLRADTEAFF. The CDR3 nucleotides read TGTGCCAGCAGCCCCGGCTCCCTCAGGGCGGACACTGAAGCTTTCTTT. Looking up the rest from reference TRBV5-8 and TRBJ1-1 gives the full variable domain: EAGVTQSPTHLIKTRGQQATLRCSPISGHTSVYWYQQALGLGLQFLLWYDEGEERNRGNFPPRFSGRQFPNYSSELNVNALELEDSALYLCASSPGSLRADTEAFFGQGTRLTVV.

The gene calls are TRBV7-9 and TRBJ1-1; unclear D gene. The CDR3 is 12 residues long. Trimming removed 7 bases from V and 0 bases from J, with 6 bases in between. Germline V gene sequence: CDR1 SEHNR, CDR2 FQNEAQ (reference sequence). The CDR3 DNA reads as TGTGCCAGCACAGAGATGAACACTGAAGCTTTCTTT. Its translation is CASTEMNTEAFF.